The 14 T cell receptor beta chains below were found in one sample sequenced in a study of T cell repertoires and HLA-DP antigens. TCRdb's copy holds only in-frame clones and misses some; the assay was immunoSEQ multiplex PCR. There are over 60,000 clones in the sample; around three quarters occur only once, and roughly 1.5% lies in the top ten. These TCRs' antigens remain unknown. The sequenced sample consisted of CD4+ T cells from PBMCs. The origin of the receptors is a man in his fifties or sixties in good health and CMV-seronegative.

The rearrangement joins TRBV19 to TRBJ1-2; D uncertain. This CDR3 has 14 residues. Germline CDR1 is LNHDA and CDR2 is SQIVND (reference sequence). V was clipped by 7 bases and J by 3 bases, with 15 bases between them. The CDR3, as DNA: TGTGCCAGTACAAGGATGGACCGAGACTATGGCTACACCTTC. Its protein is CASTRMDRDYGYTF.

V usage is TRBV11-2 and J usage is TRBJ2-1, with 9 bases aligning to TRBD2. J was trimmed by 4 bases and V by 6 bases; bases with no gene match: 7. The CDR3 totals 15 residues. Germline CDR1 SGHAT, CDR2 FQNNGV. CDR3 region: CASRPGTSQYNEQFF. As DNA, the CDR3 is TGTGCCAGCAGACCAGGGACTAGCCAGTACAATGAGCAGTTCTTC.

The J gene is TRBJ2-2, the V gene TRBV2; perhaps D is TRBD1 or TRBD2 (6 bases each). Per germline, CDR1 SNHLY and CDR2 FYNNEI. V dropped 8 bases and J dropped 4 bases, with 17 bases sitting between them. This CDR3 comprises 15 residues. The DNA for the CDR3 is TGTGCCAGCGGGGGGCGGAACAGACTCACCGGGGAGCTGTTTTTT. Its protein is CASGGRNRLTGELFF.

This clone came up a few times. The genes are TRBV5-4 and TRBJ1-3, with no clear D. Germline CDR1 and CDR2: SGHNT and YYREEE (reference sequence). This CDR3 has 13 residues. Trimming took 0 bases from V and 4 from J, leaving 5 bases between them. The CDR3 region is CASSLVQGNTIYF. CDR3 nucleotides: TGTGCCAGCAGCTTGGTACAGGGAAACACCATATATTTT.

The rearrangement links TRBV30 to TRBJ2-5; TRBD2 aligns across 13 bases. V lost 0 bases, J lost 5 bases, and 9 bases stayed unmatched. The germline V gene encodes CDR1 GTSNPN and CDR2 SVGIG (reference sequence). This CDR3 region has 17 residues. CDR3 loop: CAWSVRTSGSVSETQYF. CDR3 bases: TGTGCCTGGAGTGTACGGACTAGCGGGAGCGTCTCGGAGACCCAGTACTTC.

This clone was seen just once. The CDR3 sequence: CASSLAGGGANEKLFF. For the CDR3, the DNA is TGTGCCAGCAGCTTAGCCGGGGGCGGGGCTAATGAAAAACTGTTTTTT. This rearrangement joins TRBV11-2 to TRBJ1-4, with TRBD1 as a possible D gene (6 bases). CDR3 size: 16 residues. Deletions cut 1 base from V and 3 bases from J, with 12 bases between. Germline lookup yields CDR1 SGHAT and CDR2 FQNNGV.

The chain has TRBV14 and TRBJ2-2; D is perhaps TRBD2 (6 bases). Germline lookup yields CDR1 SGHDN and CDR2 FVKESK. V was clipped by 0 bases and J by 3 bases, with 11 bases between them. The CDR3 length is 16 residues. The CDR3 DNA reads TGTGCCAGCAGCCAAGATTTCTCGGGGGACACCGGGGAGCTGTTTTTT. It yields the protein CASSQDFSGDTGELFF.

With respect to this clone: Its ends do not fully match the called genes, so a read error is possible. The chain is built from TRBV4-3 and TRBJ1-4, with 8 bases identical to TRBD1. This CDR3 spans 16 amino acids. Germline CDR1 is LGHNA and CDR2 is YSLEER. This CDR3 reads CASSQGFRGRNEILFF. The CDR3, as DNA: TGCGCCAGCAGCCAGGGATTCAGGGGGCGGAATGAAATACTGTTTTTT.

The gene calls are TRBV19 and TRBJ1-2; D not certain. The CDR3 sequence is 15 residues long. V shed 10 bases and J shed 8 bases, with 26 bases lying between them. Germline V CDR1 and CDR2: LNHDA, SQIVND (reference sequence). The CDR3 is CATQAEAVRAGGYTF. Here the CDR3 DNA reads TGTGCCACTCAGGCCGAGGCCGTCCGTGCGGGCGGCTACACCTTC.

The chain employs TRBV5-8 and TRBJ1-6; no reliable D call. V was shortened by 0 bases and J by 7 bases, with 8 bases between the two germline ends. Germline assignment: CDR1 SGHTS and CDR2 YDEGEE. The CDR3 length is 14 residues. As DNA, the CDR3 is TGTGCCAGCAGCTTGGACAGCACCAATTCACCCCTCCACTTT. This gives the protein CASSLDSTNSPLHF.

The CDR3 is CASSYDTPSTDTQYF. For the CDR3, the DNA is TGTGCCAGCAGCTACGACACGCCGAGCACAGATACGCAGTATTTT. This rearrangement joins TRBV6-5 to TRBJ2-3; no clear D gene. The CDR3 contains 15 residues. Trimming removed 6 bases from V and 0 bases from J, with 13 bases in between. From germline, CDR1 is MNHEY and CDR2 SVGAGI.

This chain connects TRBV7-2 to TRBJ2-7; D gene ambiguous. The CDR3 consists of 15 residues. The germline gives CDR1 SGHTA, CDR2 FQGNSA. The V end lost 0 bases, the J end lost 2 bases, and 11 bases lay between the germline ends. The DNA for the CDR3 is TGTGCCAGCAGCTTAGCGGCACAGATAACCTACGAGCAGTACTTC. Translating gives CASSLAAQITYEQYF.

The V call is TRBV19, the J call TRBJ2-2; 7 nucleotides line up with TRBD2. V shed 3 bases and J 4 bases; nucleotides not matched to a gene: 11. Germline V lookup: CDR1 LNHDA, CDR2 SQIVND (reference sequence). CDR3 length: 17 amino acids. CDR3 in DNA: TGTGCCAGTAGTATGGGGACTGGCGGGGGTCCCACCGGGGAGCTGTTTTTT. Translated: CASSMGTGGGPTGELFF. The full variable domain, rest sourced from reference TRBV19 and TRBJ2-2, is DGGITQSPKYLFRKEGQNVTLSCEQNLNHDAMYWYRQDPGQGLRLIYYSQIVNDFQKGDIAEGYSVSREKKESFPLTVTSAQKNPTAFYLCASSMGTGGGPTGELFFGEGSRLTVL.

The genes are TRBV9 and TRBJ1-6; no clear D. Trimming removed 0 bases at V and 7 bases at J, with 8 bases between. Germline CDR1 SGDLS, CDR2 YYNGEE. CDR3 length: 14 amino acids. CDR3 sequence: CASSVDRRNSPLHF. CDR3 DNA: TGTGCCAGCAGCGTAGATCGGAGGAATTCACCCCTCCACTTT.